The 32 T cell receptor beta chains given below trace back to one sample, sequenced in a study of prognosis after radiotherapy for stage I lung cancer (dated by TCRdb to 2020 to 2022). TCRdb shows the sequencer as Illumina HiSeq 3000. Two rounds of multiplex PCR on genomic DNA were used to amplify the TCR beta CDR3 region. In the first round of PCR, primers specific to each TRBV and TRBJ gene were used, and the primer sequences are filed in Chinese patent CN105087789A. In TCRdb, the public reads were trimmed at Q25 with fastp and aligned with MiXCR, with productive beta chains retained. Every distinct CDR3 protein forms one entry, paired with its most common genes and DNA. This sample holds about 15,000 distinct CDR3 sequences; approximately 15% were observed only once. The ten biggest clones cover over 30% of the sample. The source was PBMCs, collected before or after stereotactic body radiation therapy (not recorded which). Receptors originate from a donor older than 45 with non-small cell lung cancer.

This clonotype is medium-sized by share. J is TRBJ2-7 and V is TRBV11-2; D gene unclear. V lost 0 bases and J 2 bases, leaving 8 bases between the germline ends. The CDR3 has 14 residues. The germline V gene has CDR1 SGHAT and CDR2 FQNNGV. This chain's CDR3 is CASSLERRTYEQYF. The CDR3 bases are TGTGCCAGCAGCTTAGAGAGGAGAACCTACGAGCAGTACTTC.

This clonotype was counted at least ten times. V is TRBV18 and J is TRBJ2-7, with 9 nucleotides matching TRBD1. With 2 bases clipped from V and 0 bases from J, the junction kept 2 bases outside the gene matches. The CDR3 is 15 amino acids. Germline V lookup: CDR1 KGHSH, CDR2 LQKENI. The CDR3 DNA reads TGTGCCAGCTCACCAGGGACAGGGAGCTCCTACGAGCAGTACTTC. Protein sequence: CASSPGTGSSYEQYF.

In its sample, this clonotype was seen many times. The chain employs TRBV5-1 and TRBJ2-5; D is possibly TRBD2 (5 bases). The CDR3 is 15 amino acids. Germline V gives CDR1 SGHRS, CDR2 YFSETQ. The V and J ends lost 3 bases and 5 bases respectively, with 17 bases between them. The CDR3 sequence: CASSSDFSRGETQYF. CDR3 DNA: TGCGCCAGCAGCTCGGACTTCTCGAGAGGTGAGACCCAGTACTTC.

This chain connects TRBV5-6 to TRBJ2-1; 9 nucleotides line up with TRBD2. Trimming removed 5 bases from V and 5 bases from J; junction bases left unmatched: 8. CDR1 is SGHDT and CDR2 is YYEEEE in the germline V gene. The CDR3 extends over 15 amino acids. The CDR3 sequence: CASRIRTSAHNEQFF. The CDR3 DNA reads TGTGCCAGCAGGATTAGGACTAGCGCCCACAATGAGCAGTTCTTC.

About this clonotype itself: Germline and junction disagree at one end, which may indicate a read error. The genes are TRBV27 and TRBJ2-7; TRBD1 aligns across 11 bases. This CDR3 is 14 amino acids long. In germline, CDR1 is MNHEY, CDR2 SMNVEV (reference sequence). The chain's CDR3 is CASSPRDRGYEHYF. In DNA form, the CDR3 reads TGTGCCAGCAGTCCCCGGGACAGGGGGTATGAGCATTACTTC.

This clonotype has ten or more counts. V gene TRBV30 combines with J gene TRBJ1-4; possibly TRBD1 for D (6 bases). This CDR3 has 13 residues. CDR1 is GTSNPN and CDR2 is SVGIG in the germline V gene (reference sequence). With 5 bases removed from V and 4 bases from J, the gap between germline ends came to 11 bases. The CDR3 sequence is CAWLQGNNEKLFF. The CDR3 DNA is TGTGCCTGGCTACAGGGCAATAATGAAAAACTGTTTTTT. Full variable domain (remainder filled in from reference TRBV30 and TRBJ1-4): SQTIHQWPATLVQPVGSPLSLECTVEGTSNPNLYWYRQAAGRGLQLLFYSVGIGQISSEVPQNLSASRPQDRQFILSSKKLLLSDSGFYLCAWLQGNNEKLFFGSGTQLSVL.

This clonotype was seen only a few times. The chain links TRBV20-1 to TRBJ2-4; D tentatively fits TRBD1 or TRBD2 (5 bases each). The CDR3 covers 13 residues. The V end lost 5 bases, the J end lost 6 bases, and 14 bases lay between the germline ends. Germline V gene data show CDR1 as DFQATT and CDR2 as SNEGSKA (reference sequence). The CDR3 sequence: CSASPGRRNIQYF. The CDR3 region has the DNA TGCAGTGCTTCACCGGGACGACGAAACATTCAGTACTTC.

This clonotype was counted many times. One junction end disagrees with the germline gene, perhaps due to a read error. V is TRBV20-1 and J is TRBJ2-3; 9 bases map to TRBD1. CDR1 and CDR2 (germline): DFQATT, SNEGSKA (reference sequence). This CDR3 is built from 14 residues. The CDR3 loop reads CSAYTGGAWDMQYF. CDR3 in DNA: TGCAGTGCGTATACAGGGGGCGCTTGGGATATGCAGTATTTT.

This clonotype was detected many times. This chain uses TRBV29-1 with TRBJ1-2; tentative D call: TRBD1 (5 bases). V lost 3 bases, J lost 5 bases, and 10 bases lay in between. CDR1 and CDR2 from the germline V gene are SQVTM and ANQGSEA. This CDR3 is built from 12 residues. The CDR3 nucleotides read TGCAGCGTTGATCGTGGGGGTTATGGCTACACCTTC. This sequence encodes CSVDRGGYGYTF.

This clonotype has ten or more counts. The genes are TRBV9 and TRBJ1-5; the D gene is possibly TRBD1 (6 bases). The CDR3 is made up of 14 amino acids. V was cut by 3 bases and J by 3 bases, with 10 bases left in between. The germline V gene encodes CDR1 SGDLS and CDR2 YYNGEE. CDR3 sequence: CASSEGDTNQPQHF. CDR3 bases: TGTGCCAGCAGCGAGGGGGACACCAATCAGCCCCAGCATTTT. Based on the CDR3 plus reference TRBV9 and TRBJ1-5, the full variable domain is DSGVTQTPKHLITATGQRVTLRCSPRSGDLSVYWYQQSLDQGLQFLIQYYNGEERAKGNILERFSAQQFPDLHSELNLSSLELGDSALYFCASSEGDTNQPQHFGDGTRLSIL.

This clonotype was observed a handful of times. With a much larger clone just one base away, this may be a read error. The J gene is TRBJ2-3, the V gene TRBV18; 9 bases agree with TRBD2. The CDR3 runs 17 residues. The V gene's germline CDR1 is KGHSH and CDR2 LQKENI. V gave up 1 base and J gave up 0 bases; unmatched junction bases: 5. The CDR3 DNA is TGTGCCAGCTCACCACAGGTGACTAGCGGTAGCACAGATACGCAGTATTTT. Its protein is CASSPQVTSGSTDTQYF. Drawing the rest from reference TRBV18 and TRBJ2-3, the complete variable domain is NAGVMQNPRHLVRRRGQEARLRCSPMKGHSHVYWYRQLPEEGLKFMVYLQKENIIDESGMPKERFSAEFPKEGPSILRIQQVVRGDSAAYFCASSPQVTSGSTDTQYFGPGTRLTVL.

Judged by abundance, this clonotype is medium-sized. The chain employs TRBV4-2 and TRBJ1-6; D is unresolved. From germline, CDR1 is LGHNA and CDR2 YNFKEQ. The CDR3 extends over 16 amino acids. V was trimmed by 6 bases and J by 1 base, leaving 13 bases between them. The CDR3 nucleotides read TGTGCCAGCAGTCTCATTCCGGGATCCTATAATTCACCCCTCCACTTT. Its translation is CASSLIPGSYNSPLHF.

This clonotype was detected many times. The rearrangement joins TRBV7-6 to TRBJ2-1, with 14 nucleotides matching TRBD2. V dropped 3 bases and J dropped 8; count of bases not matched to a gene: 6. Germline lookup yields CDR1 SGHVS and CDR2 FNYEAQ. The CDR3 sequence is 16 residues long. As DNA, the CDR3 is TGTGCCAGCAGCTTCCGTCCGACTAGCGGGAGGGATGAGCAGTTCTTC. Encoded protein: CASSFRPTSGRDEQFF. The full variable domain, in which reference TRBV7-6 and TRBJ2-1 provide the parts outside the CDR3, is GAGVSQSPRYKVTKRGQDVALRCDPISGHVSLYWYRQALGQGPEFLTYFNYEAQQDKSGLPNDRFSAERPEGSISTLTIQRTEQRDSAMYRCASSFRPTSGRDEQFFGPGTRLTVL.

Many counts were recorded for this clonotype. J is TRBJ2-7 and V is TRBV12-3 or TRBV12-4; TRBD1 matches 7 bases. The CDR3 extends over 16 amino acids. The V segment lost 3 bases and the J segment 1 base; nucleotides outside the gene matches: 9. As DNA, the CDR3 is TGTGCCAGCAGTTTTGTATTTGGGACAGTTTCCTACGAGCAGTACTTC. This translates into CASSFVFGTVSYEQYF.

This clonotype was observed at least ten times. The chain has TRBV27 and TRBJ2-1; D is perhaps TRBD1 or TRBD2 (5 bases each). CDR3 length: 15 amino acids. The germline V and J ends were trimmed by 5 bases and 6 bases, with 17 bases remaining between them. Germline CDR1 and CDR2: MNHEY and SMNVEV (reference sequence). CDR3 residues: CASSGWDARSNEQFF. The CDR3 DNA is TGTGCCAGCAGTGGTTGGGACGCTCGAAGCAATGAGCAGTTCTTC.

Ten or more counts support this clonotype. This may come from a read error, since a much larger clone is one base off. The chain carries TRBV7-9 and TRBJ2-1, with D tentatively TRBD1 (5 bases). The V gene lost 1 base and the J gene lost 4 bases, with 17 bases spanning the gap. This CDR3 has 17 amino acids. CDR1 is SEHNR, CDR2 FQNEAQ, per germline (reference sequence). CDR3: CASSLVVGAGTYNEQFF. Written as DNA, the CDR3 is TGTGCCAGCAGCTTAGTTGTTGGGGCTGGTACTTACAATGAGCAGTTCTTC.

This clonotype was found many times. The rearrangement joins TRBV4-1 to TRBJ2-7; TRBD2 matches at 7 bases. Looked up from germline, CDR1 is MGHRA and CDR2 is YSYEKL. CDR3 length: 16 amino acids. V was pared by 6 bases and J by 3 bases, with 14 bases of the junction left unmatched. Here the CDR3 reads CASRSGGAPLNYEQYV. The CDR3 DNA reads as TGCGCCAGCAGGTCGGGGGGAGCCCCCTTAAACTACGAGCAGTACGTC.

As for this clonotype: A much more abundant neighbour one base away suggests this may be a read error. The chain uses TRBV15 and TRBJ2-6; D is tentatively TRBD1 or TRBD2 (5 bases each). Between the trimmed V and J ends, which lost 3 bases and 2 bases, there was a span of 8 bases. Germline assignment: CDR1 LNHNV and CDR2 YYDKDF (reference sequence). This CDR3 has 15 amino acids. This CDR3 reads CATSSGTAGANVLTF. CDR3 bases: TGTGCCACCAGCAGCGGGACGGCTGGGGCCAACGTCCTGACTTTC.

In this sample, this clonotype turned up a few times. Just one base apart from a much larger clone, this may be a read error. This chain uses TRBV12-3 or TRBV12-4 with TRBJ1-4; 8 nucleotides agree with TRBD1. The length of the CDR3 is 15 residues. The CDR3 sequence is CASGLATGVNEKLFF. In DNA form, the CDR3 reads TGTGCCAGCGGTTTAGCGACAGGGGTAAATGAAAAACTGTTTTTT.

V and J are TRBV7-9 and TRBJ2-7; either TRBD1 or TRBD2 may fit D (8 bases each). Germline CDR1 and CDR2: SEHNR and FQNEAQ (reference sequence). The CDR3 contains 20 residues. Trimming left V 3 bases short and J 7 bases short, with 34 bases between. CDR3 in amino acids: CASSLGDGRGYGTGSREQYF. In DNA, the CDR3 is TGTGCCAGCAGCTTGGGGGACGGGAGGGGCTACGGGACAGGCTCGCGAGAGCAGTACTTC.

This clonotype was observed many times. The chain recombines TRBV7-2 with TRBJ2-5; the match to TRBD2 covers 9 bases. The V gene end was trimmed by 2 bases and the J gene end by 5 bases; junction bases not matched to a gene: 3. Germline lookup yields CDR1 SGHTA and CDR2 FQGNSA. The CDR3 runs 14 residues. CDR3 loop: CASSLSSGTETQYF. Here the CDR3 DNA reads TGTGCCAGCAGCTTATCTAGCGGGACGGAGACCCAGTACTTC. The entire variable domain, with the rest obtained from reference TRBV7-2 and TRBJ2-5, is as follows: GAGVSQSPSNKVTEKGKDVELRCDPISGHTALYWYRQSLGQGLEFLIYFQGNSAPDKSGLPSDRFSAERTGGSVSTLTIQRTQQEDSAVYLCASSLSSGTETQYFGPGTRLLVL.

With respect to this clonotype: The conserved phenylalanine or tryptophan normally closing the CDR3 is absent here, so this likely arose from a read error. The DNA is left out, because the CDR3 cannot be placed on it with certainty; the CDR3 is given as TCRdb lists it. The chain has TRBV18 and TRBJ2-7; TRBD2 is the table's D call and was not checked against the DNA. Germline-derived CDR1 and CDR2 are KGHSH and LQKENI. A total of 16 residues make up the CDR3, ends included. This CDR3 reads CASSPGAGYQGHEQYI.

This clonotype was found many times. The V and J genes are TRBV10-3 and TRBJ1-6, with D maybe TRBD1 (6 bases). Trimming left V 0 bases short and J 10 bases short, with 10 bases between. The CDR3 is made up of 14 amino acids. CDR1 and CDR2 (germline): ENHRY, SYGVKD. CDR3 coding DNA: TGTGCCATCAGTGAGTCACAGGGCTGGTCACCCCTCCACTTT. This translates into CAISESQGWSPLHF.

There are many counts of this clonotype. The chain uses TRBV24-1 and TRBJ2-5, with TRBD1 identical over 11 bases. From germline, CDR1 is KGHDR and CDR2 SFDVKD. Trimming cost V 4 bases and J 5 bases; bases outside gene matches: 8. This CDR3 is built from 16 residues. CDR3 DNA sequence: TGTGCCACCAGTGACGCCGGGACAGGGGGTGAGGAGACCCAGTACTTC. Amino acids: CATSDAGTGGEETQYF.

As regards this clonotype: Sequence at one end of the junction differs from germline and may be a read error. V usage is TRBV18 and J usage is TRBJ2-1; maybe TRBD2 (5 bases). Germline V gene sequence: CDR1 KGHSH, CDR2 LQKENI. This CDR3 has 14 amino acids. CDR3 sequence (DNA): TGTGCCAGCTCACCATTGTGGGAGAACAATGGGCAGTTCTTC. It encodes CASSPLWENNGQFF.

This clonotype was seen repeatedly, ten times or more. The CDR3 region is CASSLAGVADTQYF. The CDR3 bases are TGTGCCAGCAGCTTGGCGGGAGTCGCAGATACGCAGTATTTT. The chain joins TRBV5-4 to TRBJ2-3, with a possible D match to TRBD2 (6 bases). Trimming stripped 0 bases from V and 4 bases from J, with 9 bases between. Germline V lookup: CDR1 SGHNT, CDR2 YYREEE (reference sequence). The CDR3 runs 14 residues.

This clonotype appeared many times. The chain joins TRBV4-3 to TRBJ2-2; TRBD2 matches 9 bases. CDR3 length: 16 amino acids. In germline, CDR1 is LGHNA, CDR2 YSLEER. J was trimmed by 8 bases and V by 4 bases; bases with no gene match: 11. CDR3 nucleotide sequence: TGCGCCAGCAGCCGGGGAGGACTAGCGCCCACGGGGGAGCTGTTTTTT. It codes for CASSRGGLAPTGELFF.

This clonotype was detected ten times or more. V gene TRBV2 combines with J gene TRBJ2-7, with 8 bases identical to TRBD2. CDR1 is SNHLY, CDR2 FYNNEI, per germline. J gave up 3 bases and V 8 bases, and 12 bases lay outside the gene matches. This CDR3 is 15 amino acids long. This CDR3 reads CASWGGPAGGYEQYF. DNA for the CDR3: TGTGCCAGCTGGGGGGGCCCGGCGGGAGGCTACGAGCAGTACTTC.

There are many counts of this clonotype. The chain links TRBV28 to TRBJ1-5; D is unclear. The CDR3 spans 15 residues. Deletions cut 2 bases from V and 2 bases from J, with 10 bases between. Germline V lookup: CDR1 MDHEN, CDR2 SYDVKM. The CDR3 reads CASSLMVFGNQPQHF. The CDR3 region has the DNA TGTGCCAGCAGTTTAATGGTTTTCGGCAATCAGCCCCAGCATTTT.

This clonotype was observed many times. J is TRBJ2-2 and V is TRBV14; D is unresolved. In germline, CDR1 is SGHDN, CDR2 FVKESK. This CDR3 is built from 13 residues. Trimming shortened V by 1 base and J by 8 bases, and 8 bases separated the two germline ends. This chain's CDR3 is CASSQAMGGELFF. The CDR3 DNA reads as TGTGCCAGCAGCCAAGCGATGGGTGGGGAGCTGTTTTTT.

Many counts were recorded for this clonotype. The rearrangement uses TRBV11-2 and TRBJ2-7, with TRBD2 as a possible D gene (5 bases). The CDR3 runs to 14 residues. Between the trimmed V and J ends, which lost 2 bases and 6 bases, there was a span of 14 bases. From germline, CDR1 is SGHAT and CDR2 FQNNGV. CDR3 nucleotides: TGTGCCAGCAGCTTACTTCGAGGGCCACGCGAGCAGTACGTC. Protein product: CASSLLRGPREQYV.

This clonotype was picked up many times. J is TRBJ2-2 and V is TRBV7-2, with D perhaps TRBD2 (6 bases). Per germline, CDR1 SGHTA and CDR2 FQGNSA. CDR3 length: 14 amino acids. Trimming took off 3 bases at V and 5 bases at J, with 10 bases between the two ends. The CDR3 protein is CASSLGGVTGELFF. The DNA of the CDR3 is TGTGCCAGCAGCTTGGGGGGAGTTACCGGGGAGCTGTTTTTT.